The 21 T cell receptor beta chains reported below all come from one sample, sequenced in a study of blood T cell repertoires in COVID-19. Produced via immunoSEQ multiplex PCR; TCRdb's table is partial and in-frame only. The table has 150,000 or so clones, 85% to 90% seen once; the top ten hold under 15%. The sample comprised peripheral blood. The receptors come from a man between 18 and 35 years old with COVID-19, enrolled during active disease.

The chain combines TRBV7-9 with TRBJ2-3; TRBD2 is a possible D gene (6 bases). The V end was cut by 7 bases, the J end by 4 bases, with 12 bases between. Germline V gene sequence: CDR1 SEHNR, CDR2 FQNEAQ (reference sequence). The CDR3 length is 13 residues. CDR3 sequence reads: CASNPWRADTQYF. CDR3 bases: TGTGCCAGCAACCCTTGGAGGGCAGATACGCAGTATTTT.

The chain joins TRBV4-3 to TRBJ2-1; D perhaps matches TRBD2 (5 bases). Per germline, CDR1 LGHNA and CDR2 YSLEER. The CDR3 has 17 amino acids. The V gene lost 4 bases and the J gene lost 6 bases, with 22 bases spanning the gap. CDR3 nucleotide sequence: TGCGCCAGCAGCCGGCTACCAACTAGTCCCCGTGGCAATGAGCAGTTCTTC. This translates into CASSRLPTSPRGNEQFF.

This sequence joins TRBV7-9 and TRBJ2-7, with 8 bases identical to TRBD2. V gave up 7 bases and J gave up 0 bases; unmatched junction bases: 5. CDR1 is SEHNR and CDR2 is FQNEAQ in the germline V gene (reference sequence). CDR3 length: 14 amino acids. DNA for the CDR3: TGTGCCAGCACACAAGCGGGAGTCTCCTACGAGCAGTACTTC. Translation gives CASTQAGVSYEQYF.

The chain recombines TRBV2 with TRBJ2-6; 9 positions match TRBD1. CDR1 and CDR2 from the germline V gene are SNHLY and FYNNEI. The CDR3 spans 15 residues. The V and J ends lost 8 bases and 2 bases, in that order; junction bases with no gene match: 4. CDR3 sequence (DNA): TGTGCCAGCGCACGGGACAGGGCTGGGGCCAACGTCCTGACTTTC. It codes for CASARDRAGANVLTF.

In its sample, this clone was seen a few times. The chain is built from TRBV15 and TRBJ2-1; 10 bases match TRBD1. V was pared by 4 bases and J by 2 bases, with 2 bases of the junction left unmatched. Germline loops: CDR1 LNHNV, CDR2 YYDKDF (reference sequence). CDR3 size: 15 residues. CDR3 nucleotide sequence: TGTGCCACCAGCACGGACAGGGGGGCCTACAATGAGCAGTTCTTC. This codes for CATSTDRGAYNEQFF.

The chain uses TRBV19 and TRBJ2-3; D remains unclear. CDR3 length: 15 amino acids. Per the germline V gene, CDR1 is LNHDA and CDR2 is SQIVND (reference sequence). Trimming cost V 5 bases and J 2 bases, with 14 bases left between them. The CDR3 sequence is CASSGPYWATDTQYF. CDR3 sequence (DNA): TGTGCCAGTAGTGGGCCGTACTGGGCCACAGATACGCAGTATTTT.

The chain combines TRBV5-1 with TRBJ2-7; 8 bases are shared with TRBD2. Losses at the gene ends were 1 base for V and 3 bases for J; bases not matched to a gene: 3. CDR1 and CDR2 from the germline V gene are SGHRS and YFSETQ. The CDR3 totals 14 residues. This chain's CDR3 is CASSLFSGSYEQYF. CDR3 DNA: TGCGCCAGCAGCTTGTTCAGCGGGAGCTACGAGCAGTACTTC.

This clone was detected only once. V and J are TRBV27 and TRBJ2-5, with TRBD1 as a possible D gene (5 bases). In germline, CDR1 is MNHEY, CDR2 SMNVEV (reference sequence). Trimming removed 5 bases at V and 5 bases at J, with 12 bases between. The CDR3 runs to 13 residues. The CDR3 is CASSTGGSETQYF. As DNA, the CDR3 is TGTGCCAGCAGTACAGGCGGCTCGGAGACCCAGTACTTC.

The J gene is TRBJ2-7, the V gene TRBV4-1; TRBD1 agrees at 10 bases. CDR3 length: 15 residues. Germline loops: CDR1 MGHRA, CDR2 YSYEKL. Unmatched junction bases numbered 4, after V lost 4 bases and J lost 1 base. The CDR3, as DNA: TGCGCCAGCAGCCCGGGACAGGGGTGGTCCTACGAGCAGTACTTC. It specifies CASSPGQGWSYEQYF.

CDR3 nucleotides: TGTGCCAGCAGCTCCCCCCTAGCGGGAGCCTACGAGCAGTACTTC. This translates into CASSSPLAGAYEQYF. This chain uses TRBV5-6 with TRBJ2-7; 10 bases align to TRBD2. The CDR3 runs to 15 residues. The V segment lost 3 bases and the J segment 2 bases; nucleotides outside the gene matches: 5. Germline V gene sequence: CDR1 SGHDT, CDR2 YYEEEE.

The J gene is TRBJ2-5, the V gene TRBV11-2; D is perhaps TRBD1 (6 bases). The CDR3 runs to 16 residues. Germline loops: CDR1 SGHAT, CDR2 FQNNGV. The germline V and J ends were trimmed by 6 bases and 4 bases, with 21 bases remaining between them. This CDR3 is CASSPLARGLRETQYF. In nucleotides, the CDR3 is TGTGCCAGCAGTCCCCTCGCGAGGGGGTTACGAGAGACCCAGTACTTC. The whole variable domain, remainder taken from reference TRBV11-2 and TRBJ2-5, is EAGVAQSPRYKIIEKRQSVAFWCNPISGHATLYWYQQILGQGPKLLIQFQNNGVVDDSQLPKDRFSAERLKGVDSTLKIQPAKLEDSAVYLCASSPLARGLRETQYFGPGTRLLVL.

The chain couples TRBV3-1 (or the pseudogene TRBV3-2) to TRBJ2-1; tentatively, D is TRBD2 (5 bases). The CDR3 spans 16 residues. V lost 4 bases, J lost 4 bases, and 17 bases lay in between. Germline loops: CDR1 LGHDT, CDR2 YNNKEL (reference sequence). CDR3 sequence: CASSPSYGSQYNEQFF. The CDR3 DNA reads TGTGCCAGCAGCCCGTCGTATGGGAGTCAATACAATGAGCAGTTCTTC.

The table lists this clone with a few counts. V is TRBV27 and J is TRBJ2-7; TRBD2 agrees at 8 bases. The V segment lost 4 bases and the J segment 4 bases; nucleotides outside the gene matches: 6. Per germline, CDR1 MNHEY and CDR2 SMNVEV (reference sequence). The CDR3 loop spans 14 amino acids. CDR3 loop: CASSSGLGPYEQYF. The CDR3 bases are TGTGCCAGCAGTTCGGGACTAGGACCTTACGAGCAGTACTTC.

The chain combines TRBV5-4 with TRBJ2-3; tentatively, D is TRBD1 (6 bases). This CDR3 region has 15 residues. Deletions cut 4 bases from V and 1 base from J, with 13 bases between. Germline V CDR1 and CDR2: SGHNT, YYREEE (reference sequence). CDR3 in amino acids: CASSINRVGTDTQYF. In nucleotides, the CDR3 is TGTGCCAGCAGCATAAACAGGGTGGGCACAGATACGCAGTATTTT.

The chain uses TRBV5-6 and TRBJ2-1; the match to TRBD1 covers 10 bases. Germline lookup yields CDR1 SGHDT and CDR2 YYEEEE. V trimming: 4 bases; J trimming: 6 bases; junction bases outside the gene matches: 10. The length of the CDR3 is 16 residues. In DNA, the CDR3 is TGTGCCAGCAGCCGCACCGGACAGGGGGTTCTCAATGAGCAGTTCTTC. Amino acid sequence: CASSRTGQGVLNEQFF.

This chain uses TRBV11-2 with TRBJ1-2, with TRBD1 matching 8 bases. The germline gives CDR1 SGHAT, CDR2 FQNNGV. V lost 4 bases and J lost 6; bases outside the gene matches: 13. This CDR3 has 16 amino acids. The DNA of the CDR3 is TGTGCCAGCAGCTCACTAATCAGGGGGCGAGGGGATGGCTACACCTTC. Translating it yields CASSSLIRGRGDGYTF.

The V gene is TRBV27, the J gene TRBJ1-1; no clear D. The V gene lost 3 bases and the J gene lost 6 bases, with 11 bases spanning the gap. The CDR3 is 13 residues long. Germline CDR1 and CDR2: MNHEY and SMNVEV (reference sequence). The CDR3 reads CASSLTRGSEAFF. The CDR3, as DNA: TGTGCCAGCAGTTTGACAAGAGGGTCTGAAGCTTTCTTT.

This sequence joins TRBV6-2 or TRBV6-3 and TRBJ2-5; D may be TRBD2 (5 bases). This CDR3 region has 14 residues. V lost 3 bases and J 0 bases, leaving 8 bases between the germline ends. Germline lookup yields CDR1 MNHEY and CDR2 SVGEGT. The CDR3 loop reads CASSYEGDQETQYF. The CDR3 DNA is TGTGCCAGCAGTTATGAGGGAGACCAAGAGACCCAGTACTTC.

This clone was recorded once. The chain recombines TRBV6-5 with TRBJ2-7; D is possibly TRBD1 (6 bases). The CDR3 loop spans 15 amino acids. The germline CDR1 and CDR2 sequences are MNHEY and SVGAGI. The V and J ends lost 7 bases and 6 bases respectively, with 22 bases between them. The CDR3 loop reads CASNPAGDKGSEQYF. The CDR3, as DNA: TGTGCCAGCAATCCGGCCGGGGACAAGGGCTCCGAGCAGTACTTC.

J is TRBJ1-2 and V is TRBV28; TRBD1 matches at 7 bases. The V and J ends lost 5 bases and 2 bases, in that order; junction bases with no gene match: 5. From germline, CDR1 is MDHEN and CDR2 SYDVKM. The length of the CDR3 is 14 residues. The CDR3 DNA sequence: TGTGCCAGCAGTCCTCCGACAGGGAACTATGGCTACACCTTC. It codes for CASSPPTGNYGYTF.

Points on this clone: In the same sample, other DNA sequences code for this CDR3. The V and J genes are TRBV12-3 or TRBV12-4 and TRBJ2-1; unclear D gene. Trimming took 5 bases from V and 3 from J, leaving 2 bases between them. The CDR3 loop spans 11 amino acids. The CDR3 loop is CASSLYNEQFF. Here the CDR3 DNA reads TGTGCCAGCAGTCTCTACAATGAGCAGTTCTTC.